Listed here are 13 T cell receptor beta chains from one sample, sequenced in a study of blood T cell repertoires in COVID-19 (dated by TCRdb to 2018 to 2020). Libraries were built with the immunoSEQ multiplex PCR assay. TCRdb's version of the immuneACCESS table is confined to in-frame rearrangements and falls short of the full clone set. An unresolved V gene accounts for under half of the shortfall where checked; the remainder is of unknown origin. The sample yields hundreds of thousands of clones; about 88% were counted once. The ten largest make up about 1.5% of the sample. The sequencing sample was made of PBMCs or T cells enriched from blood (not recorded which). Every receptor here comes from a woman aged 18-29 years who had been exposed to COVID-19.

This clone was seen a single time. This chain links TRBV7-2 with TRBJ2-5, with TRBD1 identical over 7 bases. This CDR3 has 14 amino acids. Germline V gives CDR1 SGHTA, CDR2 FQGNSA. V was clipped by 5 bases and J by 5 bases; unmatched bases: 8. The CDR3 here is CASSRGQPGETQYF. CDR3 DNA: TGTGCCAGCAGCCGGGGACAGCCGGGGGAGACCCAGTACTTC.

This clone was seen a single time. The chain couples TRBV28 to TRBJ2-2, with D perhaps matching TRBD2 (5 bases). V gave up 2 bases and J gave up 6 bases, with 16 bases separating them. CDR1 is MDHEN and CDR2 is SYDVKM in the germline V gene. The CDR3 is made up of 16 amino acids. The CDR3 DNA is TGTGCCAGCAGTTTACTTCCGCCGCTAGCTCCCGGGGAGCTGTTTTTT. It encodes CASSLLPPLAPGELFF.

This chain connects TRBV19 to TRBJ1-3; 9 positions agree with TRBD1. Germline trimming cut 7 bases from V and 0 bases from J; bases unmatched to any gene: 13. The CDR3 sequence is 18 residues long. Germline CDR1 LNHDA, CDR2 SQIVND (reference sequence). The CDR3 protein is CASNTDRGPGNSGNTIYF. The CDR3 bases are TGTGCCAGTAACACGGACAGGGGACCGGGAAACTCTGGAAACACCATATATTTT. Filled out from reference TRBV19 and TRBJ1-3, the complete variable domain reads DGGITQSPKYLFRKEGQNVTLSCEQNLNHDAMYWYRQDPGQGLRLIYYSQIVNDFQKGDIAEGYSVSREKKESFPLTVTSAQKNPTAFYLCASNTDRGPGNSGNTIYFGEGSWLTVV.

Comments on this clone: Relative to the germline gene, one junction end is altered; a read error may explain this. The chain combines TRBV12-3 or TRBV12-4 with TRBJ2-1, with 8 nucleotides matching TRBD1. This CDR3 spans 12 amino acids. The CDR3 loop reads CASSLSDRVGVF. CDR3 DNA: TGTGCCAGCAGTTTATCGGACAGGGTGGGGGTCTTC.

The rearrangement uses TRBV3-1 (or the pseudogene TRBV3-2) and TRBJ1-2; no firm D call. The CDR3 contains 11 residues. V gave up 7 bases and J gave up 5 bases, with 8 bases separating them. Germline-derived CDR1 and CDR2 are LGHDT and YNNKEL (reference sequence). CDR3 sequence (DNA): TGTGCCAGCATGGCCGGGTATGGCTACACCTTC. This translates into CASMAGYGYTF.

V is TRBV29-1 and J is TRBJ1-2; D remains ambiguous. The CDR3 has 16 residues. Per the germline V gene, CDR1 is SQVTM and CDR2 is ANQGSEA. V was trimmed by 1 base and J by 0 bases, leaving 15 bases between them. The CDR3 here is CSVEGIAGRSNYGYTF. The CDR3 nucleotides read TGCAGCGTTGAAGGTATTGCGGGCAGATCTAACTATGGCTACACCTTC.

The genes are TRBV27 and TRBJ2-1; D unresolved. V lost 7 bases, J lost 4 bases, and 11 bases lay in between. The CDR3 runs 13 residues. Germline V gene sequence: CDR1 MNHEY, CDR2 SMNVEV (reference sequence). The CDR3, as DNA: TGTGCCAGCAAAGCCAGGAATTACAATGAGCAGTTCTTC. This translates into CASKARNYNEQFF.

This chain joins TRBV18 and TRBJ2-3; D may be TRBD1 (5 bases). Germline V CDR1 and CDR2: KGHSH, LQKENI. The CDR3 length is 14 residues. The V end was cut by 0 bases, the J end by 5 bases, with 9 bases between. CDR3 DNA: TGTGCCAGCTCACCACCGACAGTTGGAGATACGCAGTATTTT. Translation: CASSPPTVGDTQYF.

Only one count was recorded for this clone. J is TRBJ2-1 and V is TRBV28; no clear D gene. The germline V gene encodes CDR1 MDHEN and CDR2 SYDVKM. CDR3 length equals 12 residues. V was pared by 7 bases and J by 5 bases, with 9 bases between. The CDR3 nucleotides read TGTGCCAGCACCCGAACTCACAATGAGCAGTTCTTC. Protein: CASTRTHNEQFF.

The V call is TRBV6-4, the J call TRBJ1-4; D is unclear. In germline, CDR1 is MRHNA, CDR2 SNTAGT. The CDR3 is 15 residues long. V was cut by 10 bases and J by 7 bases, with 22 bases left in between. CDR3 in DNA: TGTGCCATCATCTACGGGGAAGGGCCCCTTGAAAAACTGTTTTTT. Translation gives CAIIYGEGPLEKLFF.

The chain recombines TRBV28 with TRBJ1-2; the match to TRBD1 covers 10 bases. The V gene's germline CDR1 is MDHEN and CDR2 SYDVKM. J lost 6 bases, V lost 5 bases, and 6 bases had no gene match. The CDR3 loop spans 14 amino acids. CDR3 sequence: CASSLQTGGNGYTF. DNA for the CDR3: TGTGCCAGCAGTCTACAGACAGGGGGCAATGGCTACACCTTC.

V usage is TRBV29-1 and J usage is TRBJ2-5; 12 positions match TRBD1. Trimming took 1 base from V and 4 from J; bases not matched to a gene: 7. This CDR3 is built from 16 residues. The V gene's germline CDR1 is SQVTM and CDR2 ANQGSEA. DNA for the CDR3: TGCAGCGTTGAAGGACGGGGGACAGGGGGCCCAGAGACCCAGTACTTC. Translating gives CSVEGRGTGGPETQYF.

This chain links TRBV6-1 with TRBJ2-7, with D perhaps TRBD1 (5 bases). Germline V CDR1 and CDR2: MNHNS, SASEGT. V was clipped by 2 bases and J by 2 bases, with 13 bases between them. This CDR3 contains 15 residues. The CDR3 nucleotides read TGTGCCAGCAGTGAATGGGAAGGGGTCACCTACGAGCAGTACTTC. As protein: CASSEWEGVTYEQYF.